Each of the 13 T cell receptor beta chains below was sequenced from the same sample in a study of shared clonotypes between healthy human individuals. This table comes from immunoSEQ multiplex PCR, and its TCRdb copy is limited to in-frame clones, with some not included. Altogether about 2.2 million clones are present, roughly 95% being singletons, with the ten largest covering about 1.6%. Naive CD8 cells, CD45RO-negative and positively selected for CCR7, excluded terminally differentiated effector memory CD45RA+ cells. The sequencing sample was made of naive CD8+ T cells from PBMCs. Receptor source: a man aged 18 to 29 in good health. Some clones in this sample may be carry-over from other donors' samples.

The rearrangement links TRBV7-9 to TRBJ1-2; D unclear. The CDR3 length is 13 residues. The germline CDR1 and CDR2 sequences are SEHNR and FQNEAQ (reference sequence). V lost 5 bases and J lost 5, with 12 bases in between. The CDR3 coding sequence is TGTGCCAGCAGCCCCCCTGACGGTTATGGCTACACCTTC. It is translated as CASSPPDGYGYTF.

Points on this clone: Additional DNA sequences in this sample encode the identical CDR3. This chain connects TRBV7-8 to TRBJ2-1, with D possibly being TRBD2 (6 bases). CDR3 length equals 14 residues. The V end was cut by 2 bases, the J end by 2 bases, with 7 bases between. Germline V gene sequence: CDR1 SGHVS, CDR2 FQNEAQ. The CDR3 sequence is CASSLTGAYNEQFF. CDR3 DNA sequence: TGTGCCAGCAGCTTAACGGGGGCCTACAATGAGCAGTTCTTC.

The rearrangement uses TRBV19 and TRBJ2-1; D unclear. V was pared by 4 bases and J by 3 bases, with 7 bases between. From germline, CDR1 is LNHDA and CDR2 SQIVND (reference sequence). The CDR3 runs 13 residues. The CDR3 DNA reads TGTGCCAGTAGTAGTCGCGTCTACAATGAGCAGTTCTTC. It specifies CASSSRVYNEQFF.

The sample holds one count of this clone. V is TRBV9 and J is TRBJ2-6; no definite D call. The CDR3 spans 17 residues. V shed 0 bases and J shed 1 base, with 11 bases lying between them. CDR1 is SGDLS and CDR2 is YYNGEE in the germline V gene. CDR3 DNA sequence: TGTGCCAGCAGCGTAGAGGGCAGGCCTTCTGGGGCCAACGTCCTGACTTTC. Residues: CASSVEGRPSGANVLTF.

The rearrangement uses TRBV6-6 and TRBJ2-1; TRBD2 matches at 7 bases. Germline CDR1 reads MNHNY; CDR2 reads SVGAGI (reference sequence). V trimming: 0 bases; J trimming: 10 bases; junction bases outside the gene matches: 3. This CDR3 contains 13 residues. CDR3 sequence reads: CASSYSSGKEQFF. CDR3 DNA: TGTGCCAGCAGTTACTCGAGCGGGAAGGAGCAGTTCTTC.

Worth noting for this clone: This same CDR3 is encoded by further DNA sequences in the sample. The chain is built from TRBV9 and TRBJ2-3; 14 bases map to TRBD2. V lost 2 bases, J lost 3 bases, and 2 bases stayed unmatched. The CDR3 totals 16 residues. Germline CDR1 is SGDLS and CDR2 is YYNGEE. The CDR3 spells CASSVGLAGVTDTQYF. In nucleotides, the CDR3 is TGTGCCAGCAGCGTGGGACTAGCGGGAGTAACAGATACGCAGTATTTT. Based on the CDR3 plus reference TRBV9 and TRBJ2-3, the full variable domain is DSGVTQTPKHLITATGQRVTLRCSPRSGDLSVYWYQQSLDQGLQFLIQYYNGEERAKGNILERFSAQQFPDLHSELNLSSLELGDSALYFCASSVGLAGVTDTQYFGPGTRLTVL.

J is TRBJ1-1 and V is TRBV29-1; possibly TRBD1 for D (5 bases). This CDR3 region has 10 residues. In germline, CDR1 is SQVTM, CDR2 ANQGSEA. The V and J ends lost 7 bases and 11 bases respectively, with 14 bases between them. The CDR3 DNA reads TGCAGCGCCCGTTGGGGCGAGGCTTTCTTT. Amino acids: CSARWGEAFF.

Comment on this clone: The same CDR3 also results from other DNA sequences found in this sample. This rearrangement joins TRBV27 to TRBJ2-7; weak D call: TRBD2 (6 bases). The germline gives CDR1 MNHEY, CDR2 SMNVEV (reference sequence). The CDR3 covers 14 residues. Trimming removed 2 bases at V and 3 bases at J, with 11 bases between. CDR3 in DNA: TGTGCCAGCAGTTTAAGCGGGCAATACTACGAGCAGTACTTC. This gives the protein CASSLSGQYYEQYF.

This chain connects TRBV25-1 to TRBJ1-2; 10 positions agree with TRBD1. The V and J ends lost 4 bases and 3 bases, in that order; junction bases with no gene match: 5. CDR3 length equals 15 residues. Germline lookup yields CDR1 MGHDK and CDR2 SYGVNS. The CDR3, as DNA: TGTGCCAGCAGTGGACAGGGGGCCGCTTACTATGGCTACACCTTC. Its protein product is CASSGQGAAYYGYTF.

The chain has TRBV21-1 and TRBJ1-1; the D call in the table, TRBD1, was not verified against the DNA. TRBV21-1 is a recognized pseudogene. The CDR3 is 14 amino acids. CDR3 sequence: CASSNPRDTTEAFF. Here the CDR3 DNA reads TGTGCCAGCAGCAACCCGAGGGACACCACTGAAGCTTTCTTT.

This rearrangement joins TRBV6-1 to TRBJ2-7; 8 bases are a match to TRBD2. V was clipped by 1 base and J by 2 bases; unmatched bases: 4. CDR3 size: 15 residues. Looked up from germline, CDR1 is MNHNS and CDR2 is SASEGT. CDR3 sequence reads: CASSEGAGETYEQYF. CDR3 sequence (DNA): TGTGCCAGCAGTGAAGGAGCGGGAGAGACCTACGAGCAGTACTTC.

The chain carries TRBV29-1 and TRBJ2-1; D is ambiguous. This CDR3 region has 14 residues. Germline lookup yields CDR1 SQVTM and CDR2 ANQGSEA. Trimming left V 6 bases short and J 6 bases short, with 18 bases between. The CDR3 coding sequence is TGCAGCGTGCCTGGGGTCCACGTCATCAATGAGCAGTTCTTC. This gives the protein CSVPGVHVINEQFF.

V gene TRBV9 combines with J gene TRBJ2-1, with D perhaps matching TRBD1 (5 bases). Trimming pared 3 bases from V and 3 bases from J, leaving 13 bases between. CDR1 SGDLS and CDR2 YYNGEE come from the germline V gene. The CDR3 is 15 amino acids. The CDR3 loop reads CASSADTSIYNEQFF. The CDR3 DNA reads TGTGCCAGCAGCGCGGACACCAGCATCTACAATGAGCAGTTCTTC.